The 20 T cell receptor beta chains reported below all come from one sample, sequenced in a study of cytomegalovirus exposure and HLA in healthy donors. TCRdb keeps only in-frame clones here, not all; method: immunoSEQ multiplex PCR. This table has over 85,000 clones, approximately 94% appearing once. The sequenced material came from PBMCs. These receptors originate from a woman in her thirties in good health and CMV-seropositive.

V gene TRBV9 combines with J gene TRBJ2-6; 8 positions match TRBD2. This CDR3 spans 17 amino acids. V trimming: 1 base; J trimming: 0 bases; junction bases outside the gene matches: 3. Germline V gene lookup returns CDR1 SGDLS and CDR2 YYNGEE. In DNA, the CDR3 is TGTGCCAGCAGCGTAAAGCGGGAGTACTCTGGGGCCAACGTCCTGACTTTC. This sequence encodes CASSVKREYSGANVLTF.

The rearrangement links TRBV28 to TRBJ1-5, with a tentative D call TRBD1 (6 bases). Germline V gives CDR1 MDHEN, CDR2 SYDVKM. V was pared by 3 bases and J by 3 bases, with 9 bases between. The CDR3 covers 14 residues. The CDR3 sequence is CASSLTGINQPQHF. Written as DNA, the CDR3 is TGTGCCAGCAGTTTGACAGGAATCAATCAGCCCCAGCATTTT.

The chain is built from TRBV27 and TRBJ1-5; D is unresolved. Germline V lookup: CDR1 MNHEY, CDR2 SMNVEV (reference sequence). This CDR3 is built from 15 residues. V was pared by 3 bases and J by 3 bases, with 12 bases between. CDR3 nucleotide sequence: TGTGCCAGCAGTTTGTCTCGGGGAACCAATCAGCCCCAGCATTTT. It yields the protein CASSLSRGTNQPQHF.

The rearrangement links TRBV9 to TRBJ2-2, with D tentatively TRBD2 (6 bases). Germline V lookup: CDR1 SGDLS, CDR2 YYNGEE. There are 15 residues in the CDR3. Trimming took off 6 bases at V and 0 bases at J, with 12 bases between the two ends. CDR3 DNA: TGTGCCAGCACCGACACGGGAGCGAACACCGGGGAGCTGTTTTTT. As protein: CASTDTGANTGELFF.

The chain has TRBV5-1 and TRBJ2-1, with unresolved D. The CDR3 runs to 17 residues. V lost 0 bases and J lost 0, with 13 bases in between. The germline V gene has CDR1 SGHRS and CDR2 YFSETQ. The CDR3 nucleotides read TGCGCCAGCAGCTTGGCCATAAAACAAAGCTCCTACAATGAGCAGTTCTTC. As protein: CASSLAIKQSSYNEQFF.

The V call is TRBV11-2, the J call TRBJ2-7; 10 bases are shared with TRBD1. CDR3 length equals 15 residues. V was pared by 0 bases and J by 6 bases, with 5 bases of the junction left unmatched. Looked up from germline, CDR1 is SGHAT and CDR2 is FQNNGV. CDR3 DNA sequence: TGTGCCAGCAGCTTAGAGGGACAGGGGCTCGGCGAGCAGTACTTC. This translates into CASSLEGQGLGEQYF.

V and J are TRBV5-4 and TRBJ2-1; a possible D gene is TRBD2 (6 bases). V was trimmed by 3 bases and J by 6 bases, leaving 19 bases between them. In germline, CDR1 is SGHNT, CDR2 YYREEE (reference sequence). This CDR3 spans 16 amino acids. The CDR3, as DNA: TGTGCCAGCAGCTCAGACGGGGCTAGCGAGAGCAATGAGCAGTTCTTC. It is translated as CASSSDGASESNEQFF.

J is TRBJ2-5 and V is TRBV5-4, with 9 bases matching TRBD1. The CDR3 has 15 residues. V was pared by 4 bases and J by 14 bases, with 18 bases of the junction left unmatched. CDR1 and CDR2 (germline): SGHNT, YYREEE (reference sequence). This chain's CDR3 is CASSTAGTGPRDSYF. The CDR3 nucleotides are TGTGCCAGCAGCACAGCCGGGACAGGGCCCCGAGACTCCTACTTC.

The rearrangement joins TRBV7-9 to TRBJ2-7; tentatively, D is TRBD2 (8 bases). V was shortened by 3 bases and J by 1 base, with 16 bases between the two germline ends. Germline V CDR1 and CDR2: SEHNR, FQNEAQ (reference sequence). The CDR3 covers 16 residues. This chain's CDR3 is CASSFSGTVFSYEQYF. CDR3 coding DNA: TGTGCCAGCAGCTTTAGCGGGACAGTATTTTCCTACGAGCAGTACTTC.

The rearrangement links TRBV6-4 to TRBJ2-3; D unresolved. This CDR3 has 13 amino acids. V was clipped by 4 bases and J by 1 base, with 6 bases between them. Germline V lookup: CDR1 MRHNA, CDR2 SNTAGT. CDR3 sequence (DNA): TGTGCCAGCAGTGTGAGCGGCACAGATACGCAGTATTTT. As protein: CASSVSGTDTQYF.

This chain connects TRBV9 to TRBJ2-1, with TRBD2 identical over 12 bases. Trimming at V came to 7 bases and at J to 5 bases, leaving 10 bases not matched to a gene. Germline CDR1 is SGDLS and CDR2 is YYNGEE. The CDR3 spans 16 residues. The CDR3 bases are TGTGCCAGCGGGCCTAGCGGGAGGGCGGGGAACAATGAGCAGTTCTTC. Protein: CASGPSGRAGNNEQFF.

For the CDR3, the DNA is TGTGCCAGCAGCGTTCTAGGGACTAGCACTCGGGGGGAGCTGTTTTTT. Translating gives CASSVLGTSTRGELFF. This chain uses TRBV9 with TRBJ2-2; 9 bases line up with TRBD2. With V trimmed by 2 bases and J by 8 bases, 10 bases remained unmatched. The germline V gene has CDR1 SGDLS and CDR2 YYNGEE. CDR3 size: 16 residues.

V usage is TRBV19 and J usage is TRBJ2-1; 13 positions agree with TRBD2. Germline V gives CDR1 LNHDA, CDR2 SQIVND (reference sequence). The J segment lost 7 bases and the V segment lost 3 bases, leaving 9 bases of the junction unmatched. The CDR3 runs 17 residues. The CDR3 sequence is CASSIKRTSGRWNEQFF. CDR3 coding DNA: TGTGCCAGTAGTATCAAACGGACTAGCGGGAGATGGAATGAGCAGTTCTTC.

The gene calls are TRBV14 and TRBJ2-1, with 9 bases lining up with TRBD2. The V gene's germline CDR1 is SGHDN and CDR2 FVKESK. CDR3 length equals 17 residues. The ends lost 1 base at V and 4 bases at J; junction bases unmatched: 8. CDR3 DNA: TGTGCCAGCAGCCAAGCGTTTAGCGGGGGACCATACAATGAGCAGTTCTTC. It encodes CASSQAFSGGPYNEQFF.

The chain combines TRBV29-1 with TRBJ2-5; 15 bases are shared with TRBD2. The V and J ends lost 1 base and 6 bases, in that order; junction bases with no gene match: 12. Germline CDR1 reads SQVTM; CDR2 reads ANQGSEA. The CDR3 extends over 18 amino acids. CDR3 in amino acids: CSVEGTSGRAEAEKTQYF. CDR3 DNA sequence: TGCAGCGTTGAAGGGACTAGCGGGAGGGCGGAGGCTGAGAAGACCCAGTACTTC.

V usage is TRBV7-2 and J usage is TRBJ2-5, with D perhaps TRBD1 (5 bases). This CDR3 is built from 14 residues. The germline gives CDR1 SGHTA, CDR2 FQGNSA. Between the trimmed V and J ends, which lost 3 bases and 1 base, there was a span of 9 bases. The CDR3 is CASSFRQFQETQYF. The DNA of the CDR3 is TGTGCCAGCAGCTTCAGACAGTTCCAAGAGACCCAGTACTTC.

The rearrangement joins TRBV9 to TRBJ2-2, with D maybe TRBD2 (6 bases). CDR1 SGDLS and CDR2 YYNGEE come from the germline V gene. The CDR3 contains 17 residues. Trimming pared 0 bases from V and 5 bases from J, leaving 17 bases between. The CDR3 nucleotides are TGTGCCAGCAGCGTAGCGGGGAGGCAGGGAAGGACCGGGGAGCTGTTTTTT. Its translation: CASSVAGRQGRTGELFF.

This chain connects TRBV30 to TRBJ2-5; 13 bases are shared with TRBD2. The J segment lost 6 bases and the V segment lost 0 bases, leaving 22 bases of the junction unmatched. The germline V gene has CDR1 GTSNPN and CDR2 SVGIG (reference sequence). This CDR3 spans 21 amino acids. The CDR3 loop is CAWSVLTAGLAGVPRGQTQYF. CDR3 nucleotide sequence: TGTGCCTGGAGTGTACTTACCGCCGGACTAGCGGGAGTACCTAGGGGACAGACCCAGTACTTC. Combining the CDR3 with reference TRBV30 and TRBJ2-5 gives the whole variable domain SQTIHQWPATLVQPVGSPLSLECTVEGTSNPNLYWYRQAAGRGLQLLFYSVGIGQISSEVPQNLSASRPQDRQFILSSKKLLLSDSGFYLCAWSVLTAGLAGVPRGQTQYFGPGTRLLVL.

V and J are TRBV7-8 and TRBJ2-7, with 8 positions matching TRBD2. Trimming took 3 bases from V and 4 from J; bases not matched to a gene: 8. This CDR3 is 15 amino acids long. Per the germline V gene, CDR1 is SGHVS and CDR2 is FQNEAQ. The CDR3: CASSLSGRGDYEQYF. The CDR3 DNA reads TGTGCCAGCAGCTTGAGCGGGAGAGGGGATTACGAGCAGTACTTC.

V gene TRBV9 combines with J gene TRBJ1-1, with D perhaps TRBD1 (6 bases). The CDR3 is made up of 14 amino acids. Germline V gene sequence: CDR1 SGDLS, CDR2 YYNGEE. V lost 2 bases and J lost 5, with 13 bases in between. CDR3 in DNA: TGTGCCAGCAGCGTCTTACCAGGGGATACTGAAGCTTTCTTT. It codes for CASSVLPGDTEAFF.